The rows below give T cell receptor beta chains drawn from one sample of a study of cytomegalovirus exposure and HLA in healthy donors. The repertoire was sequenced with immunoSEQ multiplex PCR; TCRdb's copy has only in-frame clones and lacks some. The table includes 150,000 or so clones, about three quarters detected once. The specimen was PBMCs. These receptors all stem from a man aged 45-60 years in good health and CMV-seropositive. The CDR3 runs from the conserved cysteine through the conserved F or W. D genes are given only for firm matches. Size is stated for part of the rows, as once, few or many counts, or as a class when the clone is expanded.

>TRBV5-6|TRBD1|-|TRBJ1-1
CASSGYRAGGNTEAFF
TGTGCCAGCAGCGGATACAGGGCAGGGGGGAACACTGAAGCTTTCTTT
>TRBV4-3|-|once|TRBJ2-7
CASSQDPLYRYEQYF
TGCGCCAGCAGCCAAGATCCCCTGTACAGGTACGAGCAGTACTTC
>TRBV27|-|-|TRBJ2-1
CASSLSFPGSEQFF
TGTGCCAGCAGTTTATCGTTTCCCGGGAGTGAGCAGTTCTTC
>TRBV5-6|TRBD1|many|TRBJ1-1
CASTWGWTGGEGTEAFF
TGTGCCAGCACCTGGGGATGGACAGGGGGCGAGGGCACTGAAGCTTTCTTT
>TRBV5-1|TRBD2|-|TRBJ2-2
CASSLAGGGLNTGELFF
TGCGCCAGCAGCTTGGCCGGCGGGGGGCTGAACACCGGGGAGCTGTTTTTT
>TRBV28|-|-|TRBJ2-3
CASSLRLGRVLDTQYF
TGTGCCAGCAGTCTAAGACTAGGACGCGTGTTAGATACGCAGTATTTT
>TRBV7-9|-|-|TRBJ2-6
CASSSGAGANVLTF
TGTGCCAGCAGCTCAGGGGCTGGGGCCAACGTCCTGACTTTC
>TRBV2|TRBD1|-|TRBJ1-1
CASRGRQGNTEAFF
TGTGCCAGCAGGGGGAGACAGGGTAACACTGAAGCTTTCTTT
>TRBV25-1|-|few|TRBJ1-3
CASSEDSRSGNTIYF
TGTGCCAGCAGTGAAGACAGTAGGTCTGGAAACACCATATATTTT
>TRBV6-1|TRBD1|-|TRBJ1-1
CASSEVGQGDSEAFF
TGTGCCAGCAGTGAAGTGGGACAGGGGGATAGTGAAGCTTTCTTT
>TRBV5-1|TRBD1|once|TRBJ2-5
CASSLDPRQGTETQYF
TGCGCCAGCAGCTTGGATCCCCGACAGGGGACAGAGACCCAGTACTTC
>TRBV19|-|-|TRBJ1-2
CASSRADAGIDYGYTF
TGTGCCAGTAGTCGGGCCGACGCGGGCATCGACTATGGCTACACCTTC
>TRBV2|TRBD1|-|TRBJ1-5
CASSEGQGQYQPQHF
TGTGCCAGCAGTGAAGGACAGGGTCAATATCAGCCCCAGCATTTT
>TRBV6-1|TRBD1|-|TRBJ1-1
CASNLRGRNTEAFF
TGTGCCAGCAACCTCAGGGGGCGGAACACTGAAGCTTTCTTT
>TRBV18|-|-|TRBJ2-2
CASSPRLQQNPNTGELFF
TGTGCCAGCTCACCACGTCTACAGCAAAATCCGAACACCGGGGAGCTGTTTTTT
>TRBV5-1|-|-|TRBJ2-3
CASSLDAGANTDTQYF
TGCGCCAGCAGCTTGGATGCGGGGGCCAACACAGATACGCAGTATTTT
>TRBV7-9|-|-|TRBJ2-1
CASTDSGAYNEQFF
TGTGCCAGCACCGACAGTGGAGCCTACAATGAGCAGTTCTTC
>TRBV5-4|TRBD1|-|TRBJ1-4
CASRDRGATNEKLFF
TGTGCCAGCAGGGACAGGGGCGCGACTAATGAAAAACTGTTTTTT
>TRBV15|TRBD2|-|TRBJ2-5
CATSGGLAKNPQETQYF
TGTGCCACCAGCGGGGGACTAGCCAAGAACCCCCAAGAGACCCAGTACTTC
>TRBV11-2|TRBD2|-|TRBJ2-1
CASNPSGGTNNEQFF
TGTGCCAGCAACCCAAGCGGGGGTACCAACAATGAGCAGTTCTTC
>TRBV28|-|-|TRBJ1-5
CASSPEVRGNQPQHF
TGTGCCAGCAGTCCAGAGGTCAGGGGCAATCAGCCCCAGCATTTT
>TRBV15|TRBD1|-|TRBJ2-1
CATSREVERGTAYNEQFF
TGTGCCACCAGCAGAGAAGTTGAAAGGGGGACAGCCTACAATGAGCAGTTCTTC
>TRBV11-3|TRBD1|-|TRBJ1-2
CASSLGQGMAGYTF
TGTGCCAGCAGCTTAGGACAGGGAATGGCTGGCTACACCTTC
>TRBV7-9|-|once|TRBJ2-7
CSSSLAEFRGAYEQYF
TGTTCCAGCAGCTTAGCGGAGTTCAGGGGTGCCTACGAGCAGTACTTC
>TRBV2|TRBD1|-|TRBJ2-2
CASSERPKGQGTTGELFF
TGTGCCAGCAGTGAACGCCCCAAGGGACAGGGAACCACCGGAGAGCTGTTTTTT
>TRBV30|-|-|TRBJ2-4
CAWSVPGKAKNIQYF
TGTGCCTGGAGTGTCCCAGGGAAGGCCAAAAACATTCAGTACTTC
>TRBV6-1|TRBD1|-|TRBJ1-3
CAIRQGANPGNTIYF
TGTGCCATAAGACAGGGGGCCAATCCCGGGAACACCATATATTTT
>TRBV19|TRBD1|-|TRBJ1-3
CASSSGQGPSGNTIYF
TGTGCCAGTAGTTCCGGACAGGGACCCTCTGGAAACACCATATATTTT
>TRBV27|-|-|TRBJ1-5
CASSPPGGNQPQHF
TGTGCCAGCAGTCCCCCGGGGGGCAATCAGCCCCAGCATTTT
>TRBV5-1|-|-|TRBJ2-1
CASSYSEGLLNEQFF
TGCGCCAGCAGCTACAGCGAGGGCCTCTTAAATGAGCAGTTCTTC
>TRBV10-3|TRBD1|-|TRBJ1-1
CAISPGQGALGAFF
TGTGCCATCAGTCCGGGACAGGGGGCTTTGGGAGCTTTCTTT
>TRBV4-2|-|-|TRBJ1-2
CASSQDRKAYGSGVF
TGTGCCAGCAGCCAAGATAGGAAGGCATATGGGTCGGGAGTCTTC
>TRBV28|TRBD1|-|TRBJ1-1
CASSQIPGQGPFEAFF
TGTGCCAGCAGCCAAATACCGGGACAGGGGCCCTTTGAAGCTTTCTTT
>TRBV7-2|TRBD2|-|TRBJ2-4
CASSSRMTSGAKNIQYF
TGTGCCAGCAGCTCCAGGATGACTAGCGGGGCCAAAAACATTCAGTACTTC
>TRBV7-2|-|-|TRBJ2-5
CASSQAPQETQYF
TGTGCCAGCAGCCAAGCCCCACAAGAGACCCAGTACTTC
>TRBV2|TRBD2|-|TRBJ2-2
CASSRHGRGGDTGELFF
TGTGCCAGCAGTAGGCATGGGCGGGGGGGCGACACCGGGGAGCTGTTTTTT
>TRBV28|TRBD1|-|TRBJ1-1
CASSQAGQTKNTEAFF
TGTGCCAGCAGTCAGGCGGGACAGACGAAGAACACTGAAGCTTTCTTT
>TRBV9|TRBD1|-|TRBJ2-2
CASSIRDRGTGELFF
TGTGCCAGCAGCATCCGGGACAGGGGAACCGGGGAGCTGTTTTTT
>TRBV5-5|TRBD1|-|TRBJ1-3
CASSLGTGVVSGNTIYF
TGTGCCAGCAGCCTCGGGACAGGAGTTGTCTCTGGAAACACCATATATTTT
>TRBV2|-|-|TRBJ1-2
CASSVQGGRATNGYTF
TGTGCCAGCAGTGTCCAAGGAGGGAGGGCGACGAATGGCTACACCTTC
>TRBV19|TRBD1|-|TRBJ1-4
CASSPGTGIEKLFF
TGTGCCAGTAGTCCCGGGACAGGGATAGAAAAACTGTTTTTT
>TRBV15|-|once|TRBJ2-7
CATSREKGAQYEQYF
TGTGCCACCAGCAGAGAAAAAGGGGCGCAGTACGAGCAGTACTTC
>TRBV5-4|-|-|TRBJ2-5
CASSLRAQGSETQYF
TGTGCCAGCAGCTTGAGGGCACAGGGCTCAGAGACCCAGTACTTC
>TRBV6-1|TRBD1|-|TRBJ2-1
CASSASGTGMIDEQFF
TGTGCCAGCAGTGCATCCGGGACAGGGATGATTGATGAGCAGTTCTTC
>TRBV5-6|-|-|TRBJ1-2
CASSPGLIYGYTF
TGTGCCAGCAGCCCAGGACTGATCTATGGCTACACCTTC
>TRBV7-2|TRBD1|few|TRBJ2-7
CASRTGTVGSYEQYF
TGTGCCAGCAGGACCGGGACAGTGGGCTCCTACGAGCAGTACTTC
>TRBV6-1|TRBD2|-|TRBJ2-5
CASSEGGEGETQYF
TGTGCCAGCAGTGAAGGAGGGGAGGGAGAGACCCAGTACTTC
>TRBV28|TRBD1|-|TRBJ1-6
CASRNRGYNSPLHF
TGTGCCAGCCGGAACAGGGGGTATAATTCACCCCTCCACTTT
>TRBV14|-|few|TRBJ1-2
CASSQGRLEHGYTF
TGTGCCAGCAGCCAGGGGAGACTGGAGCATGGCTACACCTTC
>TRBV7-7|TRBD1|-|TRBJ2-5
CASSFRTGARETQYF
TGTGCCAGCAGCTTCCGGACAGGGGCTAGAGAGACCCAGTACTTC
>TRBV11-2|-|-|TRBJ1-1
CASSSGATEAFF
TGTGCCAGCAGCTCTGGGGCGACTGAAGCTTTCTTT
>TRBV12-5|-|once|TRBJ1-2
CASGLAPYDGYTF
TGTGCTAGTGGTTTGGCCCCCTATGATGGCTACACCTTC